The sequence of this TCR beta chain was determined in a study of CD8 T cells in ankylosing spondylitis. Whole-study results and caveats: What seemed typical of ankylosing spondylitis blood was a TCR beta motif built from 8 or 9 highly homologous variants. It was reported that disease-linked clones were significantly enriched in matched ankylosing spondylitis synovial fluid.

The CDR3 extends over 14 amino acids. V dropped 8 bases and J dropped 6 bases, with 17 bases sitting between them. Per germline, CDR1 SNHLY and CDR2 FYNNEI. Using its own MiXCR run on the 5' RACE reads, TCRdb lists one record per CDR3 protein. This table holds over 400,000 distinct CDR3 sequences, about 24% found once. A few counts support this clonotype. Its antigen is unknown. The origin of this receptor is a male donor with ankylosing spondylitis. This sequence joins TRBV2 and TRBJ1-5, with TRBD1 as a possible D gene (6 bases). The sample comprised blood, either unsorted or a sorted T cell fraction (not recorded which). CDR3 in DNA: TGTGCCAGCCTTCTCCAGGGGTCGGGTCAGCCCCAGCATTTT. Amino acids: CASLLQGSGQPQHF.